The rows below give T cell receptor beta chains drawn from one sample of a study of blood T cells in healthy people across ages. Each CDR3 protein gets one entry after TCRdb re-called the 5' RACE reads with MiXCR. The sample lists more than 450,000 distinct CDR3 sequences; 25% to 35% were seen once. The sample was also linked to a second study, of T cells of mothers and their children.

The sequencing sample was made of blood. The receptors shown here come from a boy between 2 and 10 years old in good health. Each CDR3 is given with its conserved first and last residue. The D gene is left open where the match is weak. The size field is filled for only some rows; it gives once, few, many or a size class.

J gene | D gene | V gene | CDR3 length | clone size | CDR3 protein | CDR3 DNA
TRBJ2-3 | . | TRBV6-5 | 13 | . | CASSYLGTDTQYF | TGTGCCAGCAGTTACTTGGGCACAGATACGCAGTATTTT
TRBJ2-5 | TRBD2 | TRBV5-1 | 17 | few | CASSPVTSGRVQETQYF | TGCGCCAGCAGCCCCGTGACTAGCGGGAGGGTACAAGAGACCCAGTACTTC
TRBJ1-1 | . | TRBV10-3 | 13 | few | CAISDTLNTEAFF | TGTGCCATCAGTGACACACTGAACACTGAAGCTTTCTTT
TRBJ2-5 | . | TRBV6-5 | 12 | . | CASIGSQETQYF | TGTGCCAGCATAGGGTCCCAAGAGACCCAGTACTTC
TRBJ2-2 | TRBD1 | TRBV10-3 | 14 | . | CAITGTGDTGELFF | TGTGCCATCACCGGGACAGGGGACACCGGGGAGCTGTTTTTT
TRBJ2-4 | . | TRBV13 | 19 | . | CASSLGGRYERGAKNIQYF | TGTGCCAGCAGCTTAGGAGGACGGTACGAGAGGGGGGCCAAAAACATTCAGTACTTC
TRBJ2-1 | . | TRBV5-6 | 15 | . | CASSGVVGPYNEQFF | TGTGCCAGCAGCGGCGTAGTCGGTCCATACAATGAGCAGTTCTTC
TRBJ2-1 | TRBD1 | TRBV30 | 17 | few | CAWGGLGTENYLNEQFF | TGTGCCTGGGGCGGTCTCGGGACAGAAAATTACCTCAATGAGCAGTTCTTC
TRBJ2-3 | TRBD2 | TRBV27 | 15 | few | CASNGREGGTDTQYF | TGTGCCAGCAACGGGCGGGAGGGAGGCACAGATACGCAGTATTTT
TRBJ1-1 | . | TRBV7-9 | 14 | . | CGKEEAARVAEAFF | TGTGGGAAAGAGGAGGCCGCCCGGGTGGCTGAAGCTTTCTTT
TRBJ1-1 | TRBD1 | TRBV6-5 | 14 | . | CASSYTDRATEAFF | TGTGCCAGCAGTTACACGGACAGGGCGACTGAAGCTTTCTTT
TRBJ2-2 | . | TRBV30 | 14 | . | CAWSLSGDGGELFF | TGTGCCTGGAGTCTTAGCGGTGACGGCGGGGAGCTGTTTTTT
TRBJ2-2 | TRBD2 | TRBV5-4 | 15 | . | CASSSGTSVNGELFF | TGTGCCAGCAGCTCCGGGACTAGCGTGAACGGGGAGCTGTTTTTT
TRBJ2-5 | TRBD1 | TRBV9 | 16 | . | CASSVATTGSQETQYF | TGTGCCAGCAGCGTAGCTACGACAGGGTCCCAAGAGACCCAGTACTTC
TRBJ2-2 | TRBD2 | TRBV20-1 | 16 | few | CSARVNGAGEAGELFF | TGCAGTGCTAGAGTTAACGGGGCGGGAGAGGCCGGGGAGCTGTTTTTT
TRBJ2-7 | . | TRBV24-1 | 14 | . | CATSDLPDSYEQYF | TGTGCCACCAGTGATTTGCCGGACAGCTACGAGCAGTACTTC
TRBJ2-3 | . | TRBV5-8 | 15 | . | CASSWTGLNTDTQYF | TGCGCCAGCAGCTGGACAGGACTAAACACAGATACGCAGTATTTT
TRBJ2-5 | TRBD2 | TRBV5-1 | 14 | . | CASSSSGDGHTQYF | TGCGCCAGCAGCTCAAGCGGGGACGGCCACACCCAGTACTTC
TRBJ1-1 | . | TRBV14 | 15 | . | CASSQDRAQGPEAFF | TGTGCCAGCAGCCAAGATAGGGCGCAGGGTCCTGAAGCTTTCTTT
TRBJ2-5 | . | TRBV6-5 | 15 | few | CASRLKRPARETQYF | TGTGCCAGCAGACTCAAAAGACCGGCCCGAGAGACCCAGTACTTC
TRBJ2-1 | TRBD1 | TRBV7-9 | 16 | . | CASSWGTGTAYNEQFF | TGTGCCAGCAGCTGGGGTACCGGGACAGCCTACAATGAGCAGTTCTTC
TRBJ2-7 | . | TRBV27 | 17 | few | CASSLSWGRWGSYEQYF | TGTGCCAGCAGTTTATCGTGGGGCCGGTGGGGCTCCTACGAGCAGTACTTC
TRBJ1-2 | TRBD1 | TRBV12-3/TRBV12-4 | 15 | few | CASSPTGEANYGYTF | TGTGCCAGCAGTCCCACAGGGGAAGCTAACTATGGCTACACCTTC
TRBJ2-1 | . | TRBV10-3 | 14 | few | CAISETRLDPEQFF | TGTGCCATCAGTGAGACACGTCTAGATCCTGAGCAGTTCTTC
TRBJ2-5 | . | TRBV29-1 | 10 | . | CSVASETQYF | TGCAGCGTTGCTTCGGAGACCCAGTACTTC
TRBJ2-1 | TRBD2 | TRBV7-2 | 15 | many | CASSPLAGAYNEQFF | TGTGCCAGCAGTCCACTAGCGGGAGCATACAATGAGCAGTTCTTC
TRBJ2-7 | TRBD1 | TRBV12-3/TRBV12-4 | 14 | . | CASRPTGDGGEQYF | TGTGCCAGCAGACCTACAGGGGACGGAGGCGAGCAGTACTTC
TRBJ2-7 | . | TRBV7-9 | 14 | . | CASSLPDGSYEQYF | TGTGCCAGCAGCTTACCTGACGGCTCCTACGAGCAGTACTTC
TRBJ2-7 | . | TRBV7-6 | 12 | . | CASSLGETEQYF | TGTGCCAGCAGCCTGGGGGAGACGGAGCAGTACTTC
TRBJ1-2 | . | TRBV19 | 14 | . | CASRIQGAGSGYTF | TGTGCCAGTAGGATACAGGGCGCAGGGAGCGGCTACACCTTC
TRBJ2-1 | . | TRBV6-4 | 11 | . | CASDTYSEQFF | TGTGCCAGCGACACATACAGTGAGCAGTTCTTC
TRBJ2-5 | . | TRBV5-6 | 14 | . | CASSRDMREETQYF | TGTGCCAGCAGCCGCGACATGAGGGAAGAGACCCAGTACTTC
TRBJ2-1 | TRBD2 | TRBV20-1 | 14 | . | CSVGRGASYNEQFF | TGCAGTGTTGGGCGGGGGGCCTCCTACAATGAGCAGTTCTTC
TRBJ2-7 | . | TRBV7-6 | 16 | many | CASSLAGGNTLYEQYF | TGTGCCAGCAGCTTAGCTGGGGGTAATACTCTCTACGAGCAGTACTTC
TRBJ2-3 | . | TRBV19 | 14 | few | CASSSGSGTDTQYF | TGTGCCAGTAGTTCAGGGTCTGGCACAGATACGCAGTATTTT
TRBJ2-3 | . | TRBV19 | 14 | . | CASRAGYRTDTQYF | TGTGCCAGCCGGGCGGGCTATCGCACAGATACGCAGTATTTT
TRBJ2-1 | TRBD2 | TRBV9 | 15 | few | CASSVVASGNDEQFF | TGTGCCAGCAGCGTAGTGGCTAGCGGGAACGATGAGCAGTTCTTC
TRBJ1-2 | . | TRBV7-2 | 14 | few | CASSLAHQGYGYTF | TGTGCCAGCAGCTTAGCGCACCAGGGGTATGGCTACACCTTC
TRBJ2-5 | TRBD2 | TRBV7-2 | 16 | . | CASSFWGLAGKETQYF | TGTGCCAGCAGCTTCTGGGGACTAGCGGGTAAAGAGACCCAGTACTTC
TRBJ2-7 | . | TRBV20-1 | 15 | few | CSARPRTWSSYEQYF | TGCAGTGCTAGACCCCGGACCTGGAGCTCCTACGAGCAGTACTTC
TRBJ1-2 | TRBD1 | TRBV6-5 | 16 | few | CASRRPGQGRNYGYTF | TGTGCCAGCAGACGACCGGGACAGGGTCGGAACTATGGCTACACCTTC
TRBJ2-2 | . | TRBV3-1 | 13 | . | CASSQYSTGELFF | TGTGCCAGCAGCCAATACAGCACCGGGGAGCTGTTTTTT
TRBJ2-7 | . | TRBV12-3/TRBV12-4 | 13 | . | CASSPSVTVEQYF | TGTGCCAGCAGCCCTTCCGTGACGGTCGAGCAGTACTTC
TRBJ2-1 | . | TRBV2 | 14 | . | CAGGYLARDGEQFF | TGTGCCGGAGGGTACCTCGCCAGGGATGGTGAGCAGTTCTTC
TRBJ1-1 | . | TRBV3-1 | 16 | few | CASSQDGSGRDAEAFF | TGTGCCAGCAGCCAAGATGGGTCAGGTAGGGACGCTGAAGCTTTCTTT
TRBJ2-5 | TRBD1 | TRBV6-5 | 13 | few | CASTGTGQETQYF | TGTGCCAGCACTGGGACAGGGCAAGAGACCCAGTACTTC
TRBJ2-7 | . | TRBV3-1 | 15 | . | CASSKAPGSSYEQYF | TGTGCCAGCAGCAAAGCCCCAGGTTCCTCCTACGAGCAGTACTTC